The present entry profiles one T cell receptor (beta chain) with its context. These data come from a study of T cell changes during pregnancy in multiple sclerosis. Some clones are missing from TCRdb's copy, which holds only in-frame ones; the method was immunoSEQ multiplex PCR. The sample lists roughly 65,000 clones, around 91% occurring once. The length of the CDR3 is 16 residues. The germline V gene has CDR1 LNHDA and CDR2 SQIVND (reference sequence). V shed 3 bases, J shed 0 bases, and the junction held 4 bases outside the gene matches. Sequenced material: peripheral blood, taken in the third trimester of pregnancy. This sequence joins TRBV19 and TRBJ1-1, with 10 bases identical to TRBD1. The source of this sequence is a female donor in good health, enrolled as a control in a pregnancy study. The CDR3 reads CASSIRTGGVNTEAFF. In DNA form, the CDR3 reads TGTGCCAGTAGTATCCGGACAGGGGGGGTGAACACTGAAGCTTTCTTT.